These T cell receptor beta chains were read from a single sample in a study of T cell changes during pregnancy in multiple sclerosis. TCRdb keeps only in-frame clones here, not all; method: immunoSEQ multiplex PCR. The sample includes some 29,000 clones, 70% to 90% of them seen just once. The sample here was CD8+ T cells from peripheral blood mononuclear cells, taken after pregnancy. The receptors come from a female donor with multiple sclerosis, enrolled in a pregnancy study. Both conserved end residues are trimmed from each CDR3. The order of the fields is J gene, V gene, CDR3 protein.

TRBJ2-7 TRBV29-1 SFAGLSYEQY
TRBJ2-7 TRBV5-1 ASSWVGQGAYEQY
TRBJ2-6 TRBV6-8 ASSWDRKGSGANVLT
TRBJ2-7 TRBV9 ASSVGGESAYEQY
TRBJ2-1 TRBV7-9 ASSLTGGAGSYNEQF
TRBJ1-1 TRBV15 ATSRDIGVGDTEAF
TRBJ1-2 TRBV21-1 ASSKETGGALGYT
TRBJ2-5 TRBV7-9 ASSRTSGQETQY
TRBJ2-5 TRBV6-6 ASSWAAETQY
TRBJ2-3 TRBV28 ASSFLAGTDTQY
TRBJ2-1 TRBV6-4 ASSAGLAGGNEQF
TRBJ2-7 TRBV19 ASSIAGGRTYEQY
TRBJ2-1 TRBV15 ATTPSESYNEQF
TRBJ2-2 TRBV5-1 ASSHTWGDLAGELF
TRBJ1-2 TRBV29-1 SVGMRENGYT
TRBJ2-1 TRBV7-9 ASSLGGREQF
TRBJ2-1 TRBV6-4 ASSLDSNNEQF
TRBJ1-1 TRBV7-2 ASSSGTPEAF
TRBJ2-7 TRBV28 ATKRGTGDNEQY
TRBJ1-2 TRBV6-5 ASSSGTDVHGYT
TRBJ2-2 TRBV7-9 ASSYPLTGGPTGELF
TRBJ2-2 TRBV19 ASSMIERANTGELF
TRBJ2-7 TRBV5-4 ASSSLDRNTYEQY
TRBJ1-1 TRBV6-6 ASSYDRNTEAF
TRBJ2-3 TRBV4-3 ASSPRRGNTDTQY
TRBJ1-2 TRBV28 ASSFPPQGNYGYT
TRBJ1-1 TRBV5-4 ASSRGLTEAF
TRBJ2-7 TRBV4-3 ASSQDRWGQGSREQY
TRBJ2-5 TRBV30 AWRGALETQY
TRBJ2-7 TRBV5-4 ASSFRTRGKRGPAYEQY
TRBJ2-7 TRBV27 ASSSEALTYEQY
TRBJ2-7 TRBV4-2 ASSQGDRVYEQY
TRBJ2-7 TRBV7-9 ASSPTAAYEQY
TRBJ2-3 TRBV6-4 ASSSLRDTQY